This T cell receptor beta chain was obtained from a study of shared clonotypes between healthy human individuals. Study-wide results and limits: Naive subsets typically showed greater estimated richness than memory subsets. Approximately 5% was the fraction of naive CD4 clonotypes found shared across a handful of donors. Shared clonotypes across all four donors exceeded non-shared ones in generation probability.

Only in-frame clones appear in the TCRdb table, and some are missing; sequencing was by immunoSEQ multiplex PCR. The table includes about 2.4 million clones, approximately 93% detected once. About this clone itself: The antigen is undetermined.

This clonotype was obtained from a man between 18 and 29 years old in good health. Some clones in this sample may be carry-over from other donors' samples. The specimen was naive CD4+ T cells from PBMCs. Subset indicated: CD45RA+ positively selected.

This CDR3 reads CASSLQGHTGTGELFF. CDR3 nucleotide sequence: TGTGCCAGCAGCCTACAGGGCCACACCGGGACCGGGGAGCTGTTTTTT. The gene calls are TRBV9 and TRBJ2-2; tentatively, D is TRBD1 (6 bases). V was shortened by 4 bases and J by 5 bases, with 18 bases between the two germline ends. Germline V lookup: CDR1 SGDLS, CDR2 YYNGEE. The CDR3 is made up of 16 amino acids.